This TCR beta chain was observed in a study of CD8 T cells in Susac syndrome (dated by TCRdb to between 2019 and 2020). In the study overall: The study used repertoire sequencing to test whether antigen drove CD8+ T cell activation and differentiation in Susac syndrome. Summary of the overall study and its limitations: The number of individuals in the TCR sequencing and HLA analysis was acknowledged as relatively small.

At the junction V is shortened by 6 bases and J by 8 bases, with 8 bases in between. Including cysteine and phenylalanine, the CDR3 has 11 amino acids. The kept DNA is CDR3 alone, 33 bases in frame from the first base. Peripheral blood CD8+ and CD4+ T cells from healthy donors, Susac syndrome patients and multiple sclerosis patients were profiled using high-throughput TCR beta sequencing. Healthy donors were included as age- and sex-matched controls. Bulk CD8+ and CD4+ T cells were purified by magnetic negative isolation, whereas CD8+ TEMRA cells were enriched by FACS. Blood was collected in EDTA tubes and processed within 24 hours, with PBMCs isolated through density gradient centrifugation. PBMCs destined for TCR sequencing were cryopreserved in liquid nitrogen and later thawed in a 37 °C water bath. The sorted or isolated CD4+, CD8+ and CD8+ TEMRA cells had a purity of 90% or higher. Remarks on this clonotype: Its specific antigen is unknown. Base quality data are lacking; no much larger clone is found one base away.

RNA was extracted using the RNeasy kit, and about 0.5 to 1 microgram was reverse transcribed with random hexamers. TCR beta CDR3 regions were amplified with the immunoSEQ multiplex PCR assay covering 54 Vbeta and 13 Jbeta segments. PCR amplification bias was corrected using a synthetic template baseline for primer optimization and computational correction. For the original study's pipeline: Only productive sequences were kept, with reads annotated to V, D and J genes according to IMGT and analyzed in immunoSEQ Analyzer. Clonality was computed as one minus Shannon entropy normalized by log2 of the number of productive unique sequences. Public and private clones were assessed among the 100 most prevalent clones of each patient and control. A clone was defined as Susac-specific if it was absent from the healthy and MS cohorts, from around 960 published viral clones and from other ImmuneACCESS disease sequences. Through fastp at Q25 and MiXCR, TCRdb rebuilt clones from the public reads, retaining in-frame beta chains. Each entry is one CDR3 protein sequence, shown with its most common DNA and genes. TCRdb's processing, not the authors' own work, is the source of the V and J calls. The sample table holds 150,000 to 200,000 distinct CDR3 sequences, of which about 94% were seen once. The biggest ten clones account for 0.14% of the sample.

This receptor was obtained from a human donor in good health. The sequenced sample was CD4+ T cells from PBMCs. The V and J genes are TRBV12-3 or TRBV12-4 and TRBJ2-1, with no confident D gene call. This receptor carries the CDR3 CASRLRDEQFF. In nucleotides, the sequence is TGTGCCAGCAGACTAAGAGATGAGCAGTTCTTC.